This TCR beta chain was obtained from a study of patients and donors after allogeneic stem cell transplantation. This clonotype was recorded many times. CDR3 length: 13 residues. Germline CDR1 is SGHRS and CDR2 is YFSETQ. The germline V and J ends were trimmed by 3 bases and 4 bases, with 10 bases remaining between them. TCRdb re-analysed the RT-PCR reads in MiXCR, keeping a single row per CDR3 protein. The repertoire has some 880,000 distinct CDR3 sequences, about a sixth of them found once; the top ten carry around 5.5%. The chain carries TRBV5-1 and TRBJ2-5, with D perhaps matching TRBD1 (6 bases). The receptor comes from a human donor who was either an allogeneic HSCT recipient or a stem cell or donor lymphocyte infusion donor (not recorded which). It is not recorded whose cells these are; they may come from a transplant donor. Sequencing was done on a sample of blood, either unsorted or a sorted T cell fraction (not recorded which). In nucleotides, the CDR3 is TGCGCCAGCAGCTCTACAGGGTTAGAGACCCAGTACTTC. As protein: CASSSTGLETQYF.